The TCR beta chain under discussion was sequenced for a study of blood T cells in healthy people across ages. Overall study context: With template switching, about one barcoded beta molecule was captured per two T cells.

Study results and caveats: Roughly linearly, TCR beta diversity per million T cells fell as age increased.

Through a sample-barcoded 5' primer and a J-beta primer mix, a second PCR was run for roughly 6 to 11 cycles. Researchers report that each sample yielded at least 2.5 million CDR3-containing paired-end reads. Using its own MiXCR run on the 5' RACE reads, TCRdb lists one record per CDR3 protein. The table has around 1,000,000 distinct CDR3 sequences, roughly two fifths seen once. V lost 0 bases and J lost 2; bases outside the gene matches: 5. CDR1 is SGDLS and CDR2 is YYNGEE in the germline V gene. This CDR3 comprises 16 residues. Extracted total RNA amounted to at least 5.5 micrograms for each sample. As regards this clonotype: What it binds is not known.

The sequence derives from a man younger than 30 in good health. The rearrangement joins TRBV9 to TRBJ2-5; TRBD2 aligns across 9 bases. The sequencing input was blood. The DNA of the CDR3 is TGTGCCAGCAGCGTAGGGGGACTAGCTGAACAAGAGACCCAGTACTTC. This codes for CASSVGGLAEQETQYF.